This paragraph covers one T cell receptor beta chain sequence. These data are taken from a study of blood T cell repertoires in COVID-19. About the study: The United States, Italy and Spain were the sources of the acute and convalescent COVID-19 samples.

In the original analysis: Researchers report that nucleated cell counts were estimated from reference gene primer amplification. The repertoire was sequenced with immunoSEQ multiplex PCR; TCRdb's copy has only in-frame clones and lacks some. The DNA gave D and trimming, while V, J and clone size come from that table. The sample gives 100,000 or so clones, 80% to 95% of which show up once; 0.97% is in the top ten. This CDR3 spans 16 amino acids. Looked up from germline, CDR1 is SGHRS and CDR2 is YFSETQ. V lost 4 bases to trimming and J lost 2 bases; unmatched junction nucleotides: 7. The receptor comes from a man aged 55 to 70 with acute or convalescent COVID-19. The chain uses TRBV5-1 and TRBJ1-3; 9 nucleotides agree with TRBD1. Sequencing used peripheral blood. DNA of the CDR3: TGCGCCAGCAGCCCGGGACAGGGTACCCCTGGAAACACCATATATTTT. This encodes CASSPGQGTPGNTIYF.